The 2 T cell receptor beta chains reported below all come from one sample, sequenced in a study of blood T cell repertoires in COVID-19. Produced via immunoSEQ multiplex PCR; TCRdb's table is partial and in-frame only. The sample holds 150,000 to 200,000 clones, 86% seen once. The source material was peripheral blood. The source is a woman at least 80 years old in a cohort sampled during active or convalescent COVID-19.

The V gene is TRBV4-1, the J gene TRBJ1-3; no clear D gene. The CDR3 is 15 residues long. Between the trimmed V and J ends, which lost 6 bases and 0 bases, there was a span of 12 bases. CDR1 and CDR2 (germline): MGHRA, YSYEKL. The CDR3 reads CASRDAGFSGNTIYF. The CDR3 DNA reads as TGCGCCAGCAGGGACGCGGGGTTCTCTGGAAACACCATATATTTT.

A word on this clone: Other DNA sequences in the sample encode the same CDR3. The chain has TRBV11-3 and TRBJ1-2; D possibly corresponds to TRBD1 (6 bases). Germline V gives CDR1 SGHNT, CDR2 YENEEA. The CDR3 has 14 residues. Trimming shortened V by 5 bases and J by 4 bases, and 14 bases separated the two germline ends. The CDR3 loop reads CASSLGQGSYGYTF. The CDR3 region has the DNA TGTGCCAGCAGCCTGGGGCAGGGGTCCTATGGCTACACCTTC.